This T cell receptor (beta chain) was sequenced for a study of technical replicates of blood from several donors. The method was immunoSEQ multiplex PCR; TCRdb's version includes in-frame clones alone and lacks a portion of them. This sample yields about 94,000 clones, of which 90% to 97% are seen a single time; around 0.4% belongs to the top ten. V gave up 7 bases and J gave up 8 bases; unmatched junction bases: 8. Germline assignment: CDR1 MNHEY and CDR2 SMNVEV (reference sequence). This CDR3 is 15 amino acids long. This clone has a single count. What was sequenced was T cells isolated from PBMCs. The J gene is TRBJ1-6, the V gene TRBV27; the match to TRBD1 covers 10 bases. The origin of this receptor is a human donor in good health. This CDR3 reads CASTWAGQGYSPLHF. The DNA for the CDR3 is TGTGCCAGCACCTGGGCGGGACAGGGGTATTCACCCCTCCACTTT.